Below are 12 T cell receptor beta chains sequenced from a single sample in a study of technical replicates of blood from a handful of donors. The data were produced by immunoSEQ multiplex PCR, yet TCRdb's version contains in-frame clones alone and is incomplete. This table has about 72,000 clones, roughly 95% appearing once. Sequenced: T cells isolated from PBMCs. The source of these receptors is a human donor in good health.

The rearrangement joins TRBV6-1 to TRBJ1-6, with unresolved D. Per the germline V gene, CDR1 is MNHNS and CDR2 is SASEGT. The CDR3 has 12 residues. Between the trimmed V and J ends, which lost 2 bases and 7 bases, there was a span of 3 bases. The CDR3 region is CASSERNSPLHF. CDR3 nucleotides: TGTGCCAGCAGTGAACGGAATTCACCCCTCCACTTT.

The V call is TRBV5-4, the J call TRBJ2-2, with unresolved D. The CDR3 has 15 amino acids. The V gene's germline CDR1 is SGHNT and CDR2 YYREEE (reference sequence). The germline V and J ends were trimmed by 0 bases and 6 bases, with 12 bases remaining between them. The CDR3, as DNA: TGTGCCAGCAGCTTGGCAGGCCTCGTCGCCGGGGAGCTGTTTTTT. As protein: CASSLAGLVAGELFF.

The chain carries TRBV11-3 and TRBJ2-3; D gene uncertain. The CDR3 has 12 amino acids. V lost 4 bases, J lost 4 bases, and 6 bases lay in between. Per germline, CDR1 SGHNT and CDR2 YENEEA. CDR3 loop: CASSSQSDTQYF. The CDR3 DNA reads TGTGCCAGCAGCTCACAGTCAGATACGCAGTATTTT.

The CDR3 spells CASSSAAGEQYF. In DNA form, the CDR3 reads TGCGCCAGCAGTTCAGCGGCAGGCGAGCAGTACTTC. This chain joins TRBV10-1 and TRBJ2-7, with D maybe TRBD2 (5 bases). V was cut by 5 bases and J by 6 bases, with 11 bases left in between. CDR3 length: 12 amino acids. Germline values: CDR1 WNHNN, CDR2 SYGVQD (reference sequence).

The chain recombines TRBV18 with TRBJ2-5; perhaps TRBD1 as D (6 bases). CDR3 size: 13 residues. Germline-derived CDR1 and CDR2 are KGHSH and LQKENI. Trimming took 3 bases from V and 5 from J, leaving 10 bases between them. CDR3 nucleotide sequence: TGTGCCAGCTCACCGGGGGCTGGGGAGACCCAGTACTTC. Translating gives CASSPGAGETQYF.

The genes are TRBV28 and TRBJ1-5; 8 nucleotides agree with TRBD1. V dropped 1 base and J dropped 4; count of bases not matched to a gene: 9. Germline CDR1 reads MDHEN; CDR2 reads SYDVKM. CDR3 size: 17 residues. The CDR3 loop is CASSLLWDRRGNQPQHF. The DNA for the CDR3 is TGTGCCAGCAGTTTATTATGGGACAGGCGAGGGAATCAGCCCCAGCATTTT. Full variable domain (missing parts from reference TRBV28 and TRBJ1-5): DVKVTQSSRYLVKRTGEKVFLECVQDMDHENMFWYRQDPGLGLRLIYFSYDVKMKEKGDIPEGYSVSREKKERFSLILESASTNQTSMYLCASSLLWDRRGNQPQHFGDGTRLSIL.

The chain links TRBV9 to TRBJ1-2, with D perhaps TRBD1 (6 bases). V lost 3 bases and J 5 bases, leaving 14 bases between the germline ends. This CDR3 is built from 14 residues. Germline-derived CDR1 and CDR2 are SGDLS and YYNGEE. The CDR3 is CASSGRSTGYGYTF. In DNA, the CDR3 is TGTGCCAGCAGCGGGCGGTCCACAGGGTATGGCTACACCTTC.

This clone was observed a single time. The chain combines TRBV28 with TRBJ2-1, with 7 bases matching TRBD2. Trimming took 0 bases from V and 3 from J; bases not matched to a gene: 5. The CDR3 length is 16 residues. The V gene's germline CDR1 is MDHEN and CDR2 SYDVKM. In nucleotides, the CDR3 is TGTGCCAGCAGTTTATGGGGCGGGAGCCTCTACAATGAGCAGTTCTTC. This sequence encodes CASSLWGGSLYNEQFF. Full variable domain (missing parts from reference TRBV28 and TRBJ2-1): DVKVTQSSRYLVKRTGEKVFLECVQDMDHENMFWYRQDPGLGLRLIYFSYDVKMKEKGDIPEGYSVSREKKERFSLILESASTNQTSMYLCASSLWGGSLYNEQFFGPGTRLTVL.

The V gene is TRBV28, the J gene TRBJ1-1; the D gene is possibly TRBD1 (6 bases). Per the germline V gene, CDR1 is MDHEN and CDR2 is SYDVKM. The CDR3 covers 15 residues. The ends were cut back, 4 bases at V and 10 bases at J, with 22 bases in the middle. The CDR3 DNA is TGTGCCAGCAGTTCCCCTACACCGGGACACGGAGTAGCTTTCTTT. It specifies CASSSPTPGHGVAFF.

J is TRBJ2-3 and V is TRBV5-1, with D unclear. The V gene's germline CDR1 is SGHRS and CDR2 YFSETQ. Deletions cut 4 bases from V and 2 bases from J, with 11 bases between. This CDR3 contains 14 residues. CDR3 coding DNA: TGCGCCAGCAGCCCTACGACTGACACAGATACGCAGTATTTT. Protein product: CASSPTTDTDTQYF.

The chain has TRBV7-8 and TRBJ1-2; D unclear. Trimming left V 3 bases short and J 1 base short, with 15 bases between. From germline, CDR1 is SGHVS and CDR2 FQNEAQ. CDR3 length equals 16 residues. CDR3 bases: TGTGCCAGCAGCTTCGGTGTGGAGGCTTTTAACTATGGCTACACCTTC. This sequence encodes CASSFGVEAFNYGYTF.

This clone was seen a single time. V gene TRBV15 combines with J gene TRBJ2-6; possibly TRBD2 for D (6 bases). From germline, CDR1 is LNHNV and CDR2 YYDKDF (reference sequence). This CDR3 spans 16 amino acids. Trimming removed 0 bases from V and 2 bases from J, with 8 bases in between. CDR3 DNA: TGTGCCACCAGCAGAGATCCGGGGGCTGGGGCCAACGTCCTGACTTTC. The encoded protein is CATSRDPGAGANVLTF.